This TCR beta chain comes out of a study of T cell responses to AZD1222 COVID-19 vaccine (dated by TCRdb to the early 2020s). About the study as a whole: AZD1222 recipients whose second dose came at about 4 weeks and those whose second dose came at about 12 weeks were combined into one group, since spike-specific TCR depth and breadth did not differ between the two schedules. A total of 233 trial participants underwent TCR sequencing, of whom approximately 210 received two doses of AZD1222 and about 26 received two doses of the MenACWY control vaccine. Trial participants were enrolled by age into subgroups of 18-55, 56-69 and 70-plus years, and around 150, 28 and 57 TCR-sequenced participants, respectively, were included in these subgroups. Summary of the overall study and its limitations: Epitopes outside the regions mutated in the B.1.351 and B.1.1.7 variants were reportedly recognized by nearly half of the unique spike-specific TCRs. A significant rise in spike-specific TCR breadth and depth was observed after two AZD1222 doses relative to day 0 and relative to MenACWY recipients. In the small 56-69-year group, the increase in depth fell short of significance, most likely because of low power. CD4 TCRs associated with the vaccine covered the entire spike protein, and the dominant responses were in regions 160-218 and 743-854. Conclusions about previously exposed vaccinees were limited because only a handful of AZD1222 recipients were SARS-CoV-2 seropositive at baseline. Most participants were white British and females outnumbered males, and the authors suggested that clonal diversity may have been underestimated. Because no samples from the day 14 peak response were available, repertoires could be characterized only after the peak T cell response.

Taken with the paper, the label for time point translates to: baseline before first vaccination. Vaccinee samples were obtained from the UK trials COV001 and COV002, which included a single-blind randomized controlled phase 2/3 trial of AZD1222 (ChAdOx1 nCoV-19) in healthy adults. For TCRbeta chain sequencing, PBMC samples were collected from trial participants at day 0 and at day 28 after the second dose. Counted from cysteine to phenylalanine, this CDR3 has 17 amino acids. Solely the CDR3 DNA is kept, with 51 bases framed from the first base. Trimming removed 0 bases from V and 7 bases from J; the gene matches leave 15 bases unexplained. The germline V gene (reference sequence) supplies CDR1 GTSNPN and CDR2 SVGIG. Concerning this clone: Its specific antigen is unknown. No base-level quality is on record; no much larger clone is a single base apart.

The CDR3 regions of human TCRbeta chains were subjected to immunosequencing. As for the original processing: Repertoire TCRs were matched against a reference library of SARS-CoV-2-specific TCRs generated with the MIRA antigen-specificity platform. Breadth meant the fraction of unique TCRs that were SARS-CoV-2-associated, whereas depth meant the fraction of total T cells that were SARS-CoV-2-associated. Using the MIRA data, each spike-specific TCR was assigned both to the spike region to which the TCR was reactive and to a CD4 or CD8 class. Log10-transformed breadth and depth values were compared by one-way ANOVA with Sidak's multiple comparisons tests. This is the immuneACCESS table as TCRdb keeps it, with only in-frame sequences that have V and J called. A part of the clones is gone; compared with another copy, unresolved V genes explain less than half, and the rest is unexplained. The DNA gave D and trimming, while V, J and clone size come from that table. Here the sample has about 130,000 clones; about four fifths occur a single time. The top ten clonotypes cover approximately 4% of the sample.

The clonotype was recovered from an adult in good health. Here the chain combines TRBV30 and TRBJ1-5; 7 nucleotides in the junction match TRBD1. The sample in question was peripheral blood, obtained on day 0 of AZD1222 vaccination. The CDR3 has the sequence CAWSVGVGTGERQPQHF. Read as DNA, the sequence is TGTGCCTGGAGTGTTGGAGTCGGCACAGGGGAACGACAGCCCCAGCATTTT.